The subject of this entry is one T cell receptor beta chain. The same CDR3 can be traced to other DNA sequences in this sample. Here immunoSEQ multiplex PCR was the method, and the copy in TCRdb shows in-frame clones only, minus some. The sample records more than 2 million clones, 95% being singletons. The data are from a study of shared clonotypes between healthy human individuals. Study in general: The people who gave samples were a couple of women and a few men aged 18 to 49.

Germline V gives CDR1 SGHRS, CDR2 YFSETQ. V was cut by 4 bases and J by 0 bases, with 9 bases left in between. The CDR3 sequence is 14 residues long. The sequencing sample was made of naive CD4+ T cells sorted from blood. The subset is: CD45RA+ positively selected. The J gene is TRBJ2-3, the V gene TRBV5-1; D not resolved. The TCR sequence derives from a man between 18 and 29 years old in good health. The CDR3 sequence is CASSLGPSTDTQYF. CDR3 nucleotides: TGCGCCAGCAGCCTGGGCCCTAGCACAGATACGCAGTATTTT.